A selection of T cell receptor beta chains follows, all from one sample in a study of T cell changes during pregnancy in multiple sclerosis. Clones were sequenced by immunoSEQ multiplex PCR, and TCRdb holds only the in-frame ones, with some missing. In the table there are around 71,000 clones, around 90% of which are singletons. Sequences were derived from peripheral blood, sampled in the third trimester of pregnancy. The source of these receptors is a female donor with multiple sclerosis, enrolled in a pregnancy study. The CDR3 runs from the conserved cysteine through the conserved F or W. The D gene is left open where the match is weak. The size entry is marked missing in some rows and otherwise reads once, few, many or a size class.

>NA|TRBD2|TRBV27|TRBJ2-1
CASSLRTSGVNNEQFF
TGTGCCAGCAGTTTACGGACTAGCGGGGTCAACAATGAGCAGTTCTTC
>NA|TRBD1|TRBV2|TRBJ1-2
CASFRTGTSIGYTF
TGTGCCAGCTTTAGGACAGGGACCTCTATTGGCTACACCTTC
>NA|NA|TRBV5-1|TRBJ1-2
CASSYTDLDYGYTF
TGCGCCAGCAGCTACACAGATCTGGACTATGGCTACACCTTC
>NA|NA|TRBV9|TRBJ1-1
CASSVASLGGEAFF
TGTGCCAGCAGCGTAGCTTCATTGGGGGGTGAAGCTTTCTTT
>few|TRBD2|TRBV2|TRBJ2-1
CASNKELAGMNEQFF
TGTGCCAGCAATAAGGAACTAGCGGGAATGAATGAGCAGTTCTTC
>NA|NA|TRBV9|TRBJ2-1
CASSVVPLDSPSSYNEQFF
TGTGCCAGCAGCGTAGTACCCCTCGACAGTCCTAGCTCCTACAATGAGCAGTTCTTC
>NA|TRBD1|TRBV6-6|TRBJ1-5
CASRRGQGYSNQPQHF
TGTGCCAGCAGGCGGGGACAGGGGTATAGCAATCAGCCCCAGCATTTT
>NA|TRBD2|TRBV29-1|TRBJ2-7
CSVELAGGFYEQYF
TGCAGCGTTGAACTAGCGGGAGGATTTTACGAGCAGTACTTC
>NA|TRBD2|TRBV27|TRBJ2-1
CASSLLGLAGPVGDEQFF
TGTGCCAGCAGCCTTCTGGGACTAGCGGGACCGGTGGGGGATGAGCAGTTCTTC
>NA|TRBD2|TRBV29-1|TRBJ2-7
CSVEDQGLASGRAGGEQYF
TGCAGCGTTGAAGATCAGGGTTTGGCTAGCGGGAGGGCCGGCGGTGAGCAGTACTTC
>NA|NA|TRBV23-1|TRBJ1-1
CASNQSRYRLNTEAFF
TGCGCCAGCAATCAATCAAGGTACAGGTTGAACACTGAAGCTTTCTTT
>NA|TRBD1|TRBV7-9|TRBJ2-7
CASSLSGTGGMYEQYF
TGTGCCAGCAGCTTATCGGGGACAGGGGGCATGTACGAGCAGTACTTC
>NA|TRBD2|TRBV18|TRBJ2-1
CASSPPQAAGRNEQFF
TGTGCCAGCTCACCACCTCAAGCAGCGGGGCGGAATGAGCAGTTCTTC
>once|NA|TRBV2|TRBJ1-2
CASINGQSYGYTF
TGTGCCAGCATAAATGGACAGAGCTATGGCTACACCTTC
>NA|TRBD1|TRBV5-1|TRBJ1-2
CASSLRLQGGYGYTF
TGCGCCAGCAGCTTGAGATTACAGGGGGGCTATGGCTACACCTTC
>NA|TRBD2|TRBV7-9|TRBJ2-3
CASSLLGIPSGSKDTQYF
TGTGCCAGCAGCTTACTAGGGATCCCTAGCGGGAGCAAAGATACGCAGTATTTT
>NA|TRBD1|TRBV7-9|TRBJ2-7
CASSLVGKGAAFEQYF
TGTGCCAGCAGCTTAGTAGGAAAGGGGGCGGCCTTCGAGCAGTACTTC
>NA|TRBD1|TRBV27|TRBJ1-5
CASRTGWGQPQHF
TGTGCCAGTAGGACAGGGTGGGGTCAGCCCCAGCATTTT
>medium-sized|TRBD2|TRBV7-2|TRBJ2-7
CASSLAGSGRGYEQYF
TGTGCCAGCAGCTTAGCGGGTAGCGGGAGAGGGTACGAGCAGTACTTC
>NA|TRBD2|TRBV6-6|TRBJ2-1
CASSLEGREFF
TGTGCCAGCAGCCTCGAGGGGAGGGAGTTCTTC
>NA|TRBD1|TRBV10-3|TRBJ1-1
CAISQGELNTEAFF
TGTGCCATCAGTCAGGGGGAGTTGAACACTGAAGCTTTCTTT
>NA|NA|TRBV4-1|TRBJ2-4
CASSQRGLGKNIQYF
TGCGCCAGCAGCCAAAGGGGACTCGGTAAAAACATTCAGTACTTC
>NA|TRBD2|TRBV10-3|TRBJ2-1
CAISGGAGGIFRQYNEQFF
TGTGCCATCAGTGGGGGAGCGGGAGGGATATTCCGTCAATACAATGAGCAGTTCTTC
>NA|NA|TRBV18|TRBJ2-6
CASSPSGLSGTGANVLTF
TGTGCCAGCTCACCATCGGGTCTTAGCGGAACTGGGGCCAACGTCCTGACTTTC
>once|NA|TRBV2|TRBJ1-2
CASSFMGITYGYTF
TGTGCCAGCAGCTTCATGGGCATCACCTATGGCTACACCTTC
>NA|TRBD1|TRBV5-1|TRBJ2-7
CASRSPGTVYEQYF
TGCGCCAGCAGGTCACCTGGGACAGTATACGAGCAGTACTTC
>NA|NA|TRBV28|TRBJ1-2
CASSLGREGNGYTF
TGTGCCAGCAGTTTGGGACGGGAGGGAAATGGCTACACCTTC
>NA|TRBD1|TRBV19|TRBJ2-4
CASSPRDRQNIQYF
TGTGCCAGTTCACCCCGGGACAGGCAAAACATTCAGTACTTC
>NA|TRBD1|TRBV30|TRBJ2-1
CAWRKQGASEQFF
TGTGCCTGGAGAAAGCAGGGGGCTAGTGAGCAGTTCTTC
>NA|NA|TRBV7-9|TRBJ1-5
CASSALAGESQPQHF
TGTGCCAGCAGCGCCCTGGCGGGTGAGTCCCAGCCCCAGCATTTT
>NA|NA|TRBV29-1|TRBJ1-2
CSGILANYGYTF
TGCAGCGGCATTTTAGCTAACTATGGCTACACCTTC
>NA|TRBD1|TRBV18|TRBJ1-4
CASSPPTGAGEKLFF
TGTGCCAGCTCACCCCCAACAGGGGCTGGGGAAAAACTGTTTTTT
>NA|TRBD1|TRBV18|TRBJ1-1
CASSPSDRDKGRVTEAFF
TGTGCCAGCTCACCATCGGACAGGGACAAGGGGAGGGTGACTGAAGCTTTCTTT
>NA|TRBD2|TRBV5-1|TRBJ2-1
CASALSPTSGADEQFF
TGCGCCAGCGCCCTGTCGCCGACTAGCGGGGCGGATGAGCAGTTCTTC
>few|TRBD2|TRBV11-1|TRBJ2-5
CASSLGTSGYQETQYF
TGTGCCAGCAGCTTAGGGACTAGCGGGTACCAAGAGACCCAGTACTTC
>NA|TRBD1|TRBV28|TRBJ1-6
CASSLYQGAGSPLHF
TGTGCCAGCAGTTTATATCAGGGGGCAGGATCACCCCTCCACTTT
>NA|TRBD1|TRBV6-7|TRBJ1-2
CASTIREGQANYGYTF
TGTGCCAGCACCATTAGAGAGGGACAGGCTAACTATGGCTACACCTTC
>NA|TRBD2|TRBV5-1|TRBJ2-2
CASSWGLAGPTGELFF
TGCGCCAGCAGCTGGGGACTAGCGGGCCCTACCGGGGAGCTGTTTTTT
>NA|NA|TRBV5-4|TRBJ2-1
CASSLPESSYNEQFF
TGTGCCAGCAGCTTGCCGGAGAGCTCCTACAATGAGCAGTTCTTC
>NA|NA|TRBV10-3|TRBJ1-1
CAISDPLGGSGTEAFF
TGTGCCATCAGTGACCCCCTGGGAGGGTCTGGGACTGAAGCTTTCTTT
>NA|NA|TRBV5-1|TRBJ2-2
CASSPGFPNTGELFF
TGCGCCAGCAGCCCGGGATTTCCTAACACCGGGGAGCTGTTTTTT
>NA|NA|TRBV19|TRBJ2-3
CATQTSTDTQYF
TGTGCCACCCAAACTAGCACAGATACGCAGTATTTT
>NA|TRBD2|TRBV11-2|TRBJ2-5
CASSPGLAGGWETQYF
TGTGCCAGCAGCCCCGGACTAGCGGGAGGGTGGGAGACCCAGTACTTC
>once|TRBD1|TRBV10-3|TRBJ2-7
CAISPTGTHEQYF
TGTGCCATCAGCCCGACAGGGACCCACGAGCAGTACTTC
>NA|TRBD2|TRBV4-2|TRBJ2-3
CASSQVKAGRADTQYF
TGTGCCAGCAGCCAAGTTAAAGCGGGAAGGGCAGATACGCAGTATTTT
>NA|NA|TRBV7-9|TRBJ1-2
CASSLLGVNYGYTF
TGTGCCAGCAGCTTACTAGGGGTGAACTATGGCTACACCTTC
>NA|TRBD1|TRBV29-1|TRBJ2-2
CSVEGVGDRDDTGELFF
TGCAGCGTTGAAGGTGTGGGGGACAGGGATGACACCGGGGAGCTGTTTTTT
>once|NA|TRBV6-6|TRBJ2-7
CASSPLPRGEQYF
TGTGCCAGCAGCCCACTGCCCCGAGGTGAGCAGTACTTC
>NA|NA|TRBV19|TRBJ1-5
CASSGGTALDQHF
TGTGCCAGTAGTGGAGGGACGGCACTCGACCAGCATTTT
>NA|NA|TRBV19|TRBJ1-1
CASRLRGENTEAFF
TGTGCCAGTAGACTCCGGGGGGAGAACACTGAAGCTTTCTTT
>NA|NA|TRBV15|TRBJ1-2
CATSRDSWGQVNGYTF
TGTGCCACCAGCAGAGATTCGTGGGGGCAAGTAAACGGCTACACCTTC
>NA|TRBD2|TRBV9|TRBJ2-5
CASSPGTSVWATQYF
TGTGCCAGTTCCCCCGGGACTAGCGTCTGGGCGACCCAGTACTTC
>few|NA|TRBV10-2|TRBJ1-1
CASSDIGGLNEAFF
TGCGCCAGCAGTGATATCGGAGGGTTGAATGAAGCTTTCTTT
>NA|NA|TRBV29-1|TRBJ1-2
CSVELGAGYTF
TGCAGCGTTGAATTGGGGGCTGGCTACACCTTC
>NA|NA|TRBV6-5|TRBJ1-3
CASSRPGAGNTIYF
TGTGCCAGCAGTCGCCCCGGGGCTGGAAACACCATATATTTT
>NA|NA|TRBV5-4|TRBJ1-3
CASSRGSRSSGNTIYF
TGTGCCAGCTCGAGGGGGTCCCGGAGCTCTGGAAACACCATATATTTT
>NA|NA|TRBV5-1|TRBJ1-2
CASSLAEGGSYGYTF
TGCGCCAGCAGCTTGGCCGAAGGGGGTTCCTATGGCTACACCTTC
>once|NA|TRBV6-5|TRBJ1-1
CASSYLRTEAFF
TGTGCCAGCAGTTACCTTAGGACAGAAGCTTTCTTT
>NA|TRBD1|TRBV12-5|TRBJ2-1
CASGFSGTVYNEQFF
TGTGCTAGTGGTTTCTCTGGGACAGTTTACAATGAGCAGTTCTTC